This TCR beta chain stems from a study of cytomegalovirus exposure and HLA in healthy donors. Germline assignment: CDR1 LNHDA and CDR2 SQIVND (reference sequence). The CDR3 is made up of 14 amino acids. The J segment lost 2 bases and the V segment lost 3 bases, leaving 1 base of the junction unmatched. Notes on the study in general: Later on, analysis showed that most CMV-associated TCR beta chains appeared to be HLA-restricted. Differences between HLA loci emerged in a later analysis of TCR association rates, with DRB1 most and HLA-C fewest. Immune exposure data for these donors was limited to CMV serostatus. Later analysis associated a missense DCLRE1C variant with TCR beta V- and J-gene trimming.

Turning to this clone: Its antigen is still unknown.

It was with 60 Vbeta and 13 Jbeta primers that the PCR ran. Only in-frame clones appear in the TCRdb table, and some are missing; sequencing was by immunoSEQ multiplex PCR. Of over 200,000 clones in the sample, 65% to 75% were seen once. Source material: PBMCs. This receptor was obtained from a woman younger than 45 in good health and CMV-seronegative. This sequence joins TRBV19 and TRBJ2-1, with 7 bases aligning to TRBD2. CDR3 region: CASSMLAAYNEQFF. CDR3 DNA: TGTGCCAGTAGTATGCTAGCGGCCTACAATGAGCAGTTCTTC.